Presented here are 19 T cell receptor beta chains from one specimen sequenced in a study of T cell responses to AZD1222 COVID-19 vaccine. TCRdb keeps only in-frame clones here, not all; method: immunoSEQ multiplex PCR. The data contain over 130,000 clones, around 90% of them singletons. The starting material was peripheral blood, obtained 28 days after the second AZD1222 dose. The receptors shown here come from an adult who received the AZD1222 COVID-19 vaccine.

This chain connects TRBV4-2 to TRBJ1-4; the D gene is possibly TRBD1 (6 bases). Germline V gene data show CDR1 as LGHNA and CDR2 as YNFKEQ. This CDR3 spans 16 amino acids. Trimming removed 0 bases from V and 7 bases from J, with 15 bases in between. The CDR3 loop reads CASSQDHRALSEKLFF. The CDR3 DNA reads as TGTGCCAGCAGCCAAGACCACAGGGCGTTGTCTGAAAAACTGTTTTTT.

The chain recombines TRBV19 with TRBJ1-5, with a weak D call TRBD1 (5 bases). This CDR3 comprises 15 residues. The V end was cut by 5 bases, the J end by 3 bases, with 14 bases between. Germline lookup yields CDR1 LNHDA and CDR2 SQIVND (reference sequence). In DNA form, the CDR3 reads TGTGCCAGTAGTCGGGGAGACAGCCTCAATCAGCCCCAGCATTTT. Translation: CASSRGDSLNQPQHF.

The CDR3 DNA follows: TGTGCCAGCAGTTATATGGGTCTAGCGGGAGCAGATACGCAGTATTTT. Amino acid sequence: CASSYMGLAGADTQYF. V and J are TRBV6-5 and TRBJ2-3; 10 bases match TRBD2. The CDR3 spans 16 residues. V shed 3 bases, J shed 4 bases, and the junction held 7 bases outside the gene matches. Germline CDR1 and CDR2: MNHEY and SVGAGI.

The rearrangement uses TRBV6-5 and TRBJ2-7; possibly TRBD1 for D (6 bases). Trimming removed 8 bases from V and 1 base from J, with 9 bases in between. Germline values: CDR1 MNHEY, CDR2 SVGAGI. This CDR3 is 12 amino acids long. Here the CDR3 reads CASGTGSYEQYF. The CDR3 DNA is TGTGCCAGCGGCACAGGGTCCTACGAGCAGTACTTC.

V and J are TRBV30 and TRBJ2-7; 9 bases are shared with TRBD2. The CDR3 spans 14 residues. Per the germline V gene, CDR1 is GTSNPN and CDR2 is SVGIG (reference sequence). The junction had 8 bases not matched to a gene; V was cut back by 4 bases and J by 4 bases. In DNA, the CDR3 is TGTGCCTGGAACCGGCTAGCGGGAATGTACGAGCAGTACTTC. It is translated as CAWNRLAGMYEQYF.

V is TRBV4-1 and J is TRBJ2-1; D gene unclear. V lost 1 base and J lost 4, with 11 bases in between. The CDR3 runs to 15 residues. The germline gives CDR1 MGHRA, CDR2 YSYEKL. The chain's CDR3 is CASSQAASVYNEQFF. The CDR3 DNA reads as TGCGCCAGCAGCCAAGCCGCCTCGGTTTACAATGAGCAGTTCTTC.

The chain recombines TRBV27 with TRBJ2-1; TRBD2 is a possible D gene (5 bases). V lost 3 bases and J 7 bases, leaving 16 bases between the germline ends. This CDR3 contains 15 residues. CDR1 is MNHEY, CDR2 SMNVEV, per germline (reference sequence). CDR3 sequence (DNA): TGTGCCAGCAGTTTCGACTATAATAGGGTGAATGAGCAGTTCTTC. It specifies CASSFDYNRVNEQFF.

The sample holds one count of this clone. V gene TRBV7-2 combines with J gene TRBJ2-3, with 9 bases fitting TRBD2. The CDR3 contains 17 residues. V dropped 0 bases and J dropped 5; count of bases not matched to a gene: 9. The germline V gene encodes CDR1 SGHTA and CDR2 FQGNSA. The CDR3 DNA sequence: TGTGCCAGCAGCTTAGCGCGGCCTAGCGGGATTGGAGATACGCAGTATTTT. Encoded protein: CASSLARPSGIGDTQYF.

The V and J genes are TRBV21-1 and TRBJ1-1; TRBD1, the table's D call, lacks a check against the DNA. TRBV21-1 is listed as a pseudogene. The CDR3 is 13 residues long. The chain's CDR3 is CASSKGAVAEAFF. For the CDR3, the DNA is TGTGCCAGCAGCAAAGGGGCAGTCGCTGAAGCTTTCTTT.

This clone came up a few times. This sequence joins TRBV27 and TRBJ1-1, with D tentatively TRBD1 (6 bases). The germline CDR1 and CDR2 sequences are MNHEY and SMNVEV (reference sequence). The CDR3 runs 14 residues. The V end was cut by 4 bases, the J end by 4 bases, with 13 bases between. The CDR3 protein is CASSWGGQSTEAFF. The CDR3 bases are TGTGCCAGCAGTTGGGGGGGGCAGAGCACTGAAGCTTTCTTT.

The rearrangement joins TRBV18 to TRBJ1-5; unclear D gene. CDR3 length: 13 residues. The germline V and J ends were trimmed by 2 bases and 9 bases, with 11 bases remaining between them. The germline V gene encodes CDR1 KGHSH and CDR2 LQKENI. The chain's CDR3 is CASSPELEGPQHF. The CDR3 nucleotides read TGTGCCAGCTCACCAGAATTAGAGGGGCCCCAGCATTTT.

The V gene is TRBV7-9, the J gene TRBJ1-1; no clear D gene. There are 14 residues in the CDR3. Germline V gene lookup returns CDR1 SEHNR and CDR2 FQNEAQ (reference sequence). V shed 3 bases and J shed 0 bases, with 8 bases lying between them. The CDR3 nucleotides are TGTGCCAGCAGCTTGGCAGCCCTGAACACTGAAGCTTTCTTT. Its translation is CASSLAALNTEAFF.

This rearrangement joins TRBV3-1 (or the pseudogene TRBV3-2) to TRBJ1-6; no clear D. Trimming stripped 2 bases from V and 4 bases from J, with 6 bases between. This CDR3 is 14 amino acids long. Germline V gene data show CDR1 as LGHDT and CDR2 as YNNKEL (reference sequence). The CDR3 DNA follows: TGTGCCAGCAGCCAACCAGGATATAATTCACCCCTCCACTTT. Protein: CASSQPGYNSPLHF.

The chain combines TRBV2 with TRBJ2-3; no clear D gene. This CDR3 has 15 amino acids. V was pared by 5 bases and J by 4 bases, with 16 bases between. Germline V gives CDR1 SNHLY, CDR2 FYNNEI. The CDR3 sequence: CASSNTFLGADTQYF. The CDR3 DNA reads as TGTGCCAGCAGTAACACGTTCCTAGGTGCAGATACGCAGTATTTT.

The chain uses TRBV6-2 or TRBV6-3 and TRBJ2-6, with D uncertain. The germline gives CDR1 MNHEY, CDR2 SVGEGT. Trimming shortened V by 2 bases and J by 3 bases, and 8 bases separated the two germline ends. This CDR3 has 15 residues. CDR3 sequence: CASSYAGSGANVLTF. CDR3 DNA sequence: TGTGCCAGCAGTTACGCCGGTAGTGGGGCCAACGTCCTGACTTTC.

The chain has TRBV5-4 and TRBJ2-1, with 11 bases that match TRBD2. J gave up 4 bases and V 2 bases, and 2 bases lay outside the gene matches. The V gene's germline CDR1 is SGHNT and CDR2 YYREEE (reference sequence). CDR3 length equals 15 residues. CDR3 bases: TGTGCCAGCAGCTTTAGCGGGAGGGTATACAATGAGCAGTTCTTC. Translating it yields CASSFSGRVYNEQFF.

The rearrangement uses TRBV5-8 and TRBJ1-1; 9 positions agree with TRBD1. J was trimmed by 10 bases and V by 3 bases; bases with no gene match: 7. CDR1 is SGHTS, CDR2 YDEGEE, per germline. The CDR3 runs to 13 residues. DNA of the CDR3: TGTGCCAGCAGCTCGGGACAGGGAATGATAGCTTTCTTT. Translating gives CASSSGQGMIAFF.

The chain has TRBV19 and TRBJ1-1; TRBD1 matches at 10 bases. The CDR3 totals 14 residues. Germline V gives CDR1 LNHDA, CDR2 SQIVND (reference sequence). The junction had 5 bases not matched to a gene; V was cut back by 7 bases and J by 3 bases. CDR3 sequence: CASTTTGGYTEAFF. The CDR3 nucleotides read TGTGCCAGTACCACGACAGGGGGCTACACTGAAGCTTTCTTT.

The V call is TRBV24-1, the J call TRBJ1-1; 8 nucleotides agree with TRBD1. The CDR3 runs to 15 residues. The V gene end was trimmed by 5 bases and the J gene end by 5 bases; junction bases not matched to a gene: 9. CDR1 KGHDR and CDR2 SFDVKD come from the germline V gene. CDR3 in DNA: TGTGCCACCAGTGTCGGGACAGGACGAGGGACTGAAGCTTTCTTT. This codes for CATSVGTGRGTEAFF.